These 9 T cell receptor beta chains were sequenced from one sample in a study of T cells in Graves' hyperthyroidism and ophthalmopathy. Amplification of TCR beta CDR3 regions was performed using RNA transcripts as template. The HTBI primer set drove a first-round RT-PCR of the TCR CDR3. TCRdb itself ran the multiplex PCR reads through MiXCR, one entry per CDR3 protein. The data hold hundreds of thousands of distinct CDR3 sequences, with 35% to 45% observed a single time. The sample was blood. These receptors all come from a man younger than 30 with Graves' hyperthyroidism.

The rearrangement uses TRBV2 and TRBJ2-5, with D perhaps TRBD2 (6 bases). The CDR3 is 14 amino acids. The germline CDR1 and CDR2 sequences are SNHLY and FYNNEI. Trimming removed 6 bases at V and 5 bases at J, with 16 bases between. The CDR3 spells CASRRLGGGETQYF. CDR3 DNA sequence: TGTGCCAGCAGGAGACTAGGCGGCGGGGAGACCCAGTACTTC.

The V and J genes are TRBV4-1 and TRBJ2-7; 12 nucleotides agree with TRBD2. The V and J ends lost 5 bases and 1 base, in that order; junction bases with no gene match: 6. This CDR3 spans 16 amino acids. CDR1 is MGHRA and CDR2 is YSYEKL in the germline V gene. CDR3 DNA: TGCGCCAGCAGCATGACTAGCGGGAGTGGGTCCTACGAGCAGTACTTC. It specifies CASSMTSGSGSYEQYF.

Details on this clonotype: One end of the junction varies from germline; a read error may be responsible. The chain is built from TRBV10-3 and TRBJ1-1, with D hard to call. The CDR3 is made up of 14 amino acids. Per germline, CDR1 ENHRY and CDR2 SYGVKD. The CDR3 bases are TGTGCCAGCAGTTTAGAATCCTATAACACTGAAGCTTTCTTT. Its translation is CASSLESYNTEAFF.

At least ten counts were recorded for this clonotype. The chain links TRBV6-6 to TRBJ2-5; D is perhaps TRBD2 (6 bases). Looked up from germline, CDR1 is MNHNY and CDR2 is SVGAGI (reference sequence). Trimming shortened V by 5 bases and J by 5 bases, and 33 bases separated the two germline ends. The CDR3 is made up of 20 amino acids. The DNA for the CDR3 is TGTGCCAGCAGTCCGGGAATCTCGGGCCTAGCGCAGAAGAGGAGGGAGACCCAGTACTTC. This encodes CASSPGISGLAQKRRETQYF.

A word on this clonotype: One junction end disagrees with the germline gene, perhaps due to a read error. The rearrangement links TRBV7-9 to TRBJ2-2, with D maybe TRBD2 (5 bases). The germline V gene has CDR1 SEHNR and CDR2 FQNEAQ (reference sequence). This CDR3 contains 15 residues. The chain's CDR3 is CASSLSEGRTGELSF. The DNA for the CDR3 is TGTGCCAGCAGTTTATCTGAGGGCCGGACCGGGGAGCTGTCTTTT.

This clonotype was counted only a few times. The chain recombines TRBV4-1 with TRBJ2-5; D call uncertain. V was shortened by 1 base and J by 4 bases, with 10 bases between the two germline ends. The CDR3 has 14 amino acids. Germline V lookup: CDR1 MGHRA, CDR2 YSYEKL. CDR3 sequence (DNA): TGCGCCAGCAGCCAAGGGCCGGGTAGAGAGACCCAGTACTTC. This codes for CASSQGPGRETQYF.

V gene TRBV20-1 combines with J gene TRBJ2-7; no firm D call. CDR3 length: 13 residues. Germline V gene data show CDR1 as DFQATT and CDR2 as SNEGSKA (reference sequence). The V end was cut by 0 bases, the J end by 1 base, with 7 bases between. The CDR3 DNA is TGCAGTGCTAGAGATCTCCTATCCTACGAGCAGTACTTC. This translates into CSARDLLSYEQYF.

The chain employs TRBV7-9 and TRBJ2-2; D call uncertain. The V and J ends lost 8 bases and 4 bases respectively, with 8 bases between them. Germline CDR1 and CDR2: SEHNR and FQNEAQ (reference sequence). The CDR3 is made up of 12 amino acids. The CDR3 nucleotides are TGTGCCAGCGGCACTTTCACCGGGGAGCTGTTTTTT. Protein sequence: CASGTFTGELFF.

There are a few counts of this clonotype. This chain connects TRBV12-3 or TRBV12-4 to TRBJ1-3; 7 bases match TRBD1. CDR3 length equals 14 residues. The V gene end was trimmed by 4 bases and the J gene end by 4 bases; junction bases not matched to a gene: 4. CDR3: CASSSSDRGNTIYF. CDR3 nucleotides: TGTGCCAGCAGTTCCTCGGACAGGGGAAACACCATATATTTT.